Listed below are T cell receptor beta chains from one sample, sequenced in a study of blood T cell repertoires in COVID-19. Sequencing was performed with immunoSEQ multiplex PCR; in TCRdb, only in-frame clones are kept and a portion is missing. The profile shows around 59,000 clones, roughly four fifths of them singletons. The sample consisted of peripheral blood. All receptors come from a human donor in a cohort sampled during active COVID-19. CDR3s include the opening cysteine and the closing phenylalanine or tryptophan. Fields, in order: D gene, J gene, clone size, V gene, CDR3 protein, CDR3 DNA. D genes are given only for firm matches. Rows give clone size only sometimes, using once, few, many, or a class for an expanded clone.

>TRBD1|TRBJ2-2|NA|TRBV28
CAEGETGETGELFF
TGTGCCGAGGGGGAGACAGGGGAGACCGGGGAGCTGTTTTTT
>NA|TRBJ1-2|NA|TRBV6-2/TRBV6-3
CASSRRKGTGRGNYGYTF
TGTGCCAGCAGTCGGCGAAAAGGAACAGGGCGGGGGAACTATGGCTACACCTTC
>NA|TRBJ1-1|NA|TRBV5-6
CASSVGGNTEAFF
TGTGCCAGCAGCGTTGGTGGCAACACTGAAGCTTTCTTT
>NA|TRBJ2-3|NA|TRBV4-2
CASSRGEPTDTQYF
TGTGCCAGCAGCCGGGGGGAACCCACAGATACGCAGTATTTT
>TRBD1|TRBJ1-2|NA|TRBV30
CAWTTPTGYYGYTF
TGTGCCTGGACCACCCCGACAGGGTACTATGGCTACACCTTC
>NA|TRBJ1-1|NA|TRBV11-2
CASSQSGVMNTEAFF
TGTGCCAGCAGCCAATCAGGGGTCATGAACACTGAAGCTTTCTTT
>TRBD1|TRBJ1-4|NA|TRBV19
CASSSRQGNEKLFF
TGTGCCAGTAGTTCTCGACAGGGTAATGAAAAACTGTTTTTT
>TRBD1|TRBJ1-2|NA|TRBV25-1
CASSEGTGVGGYTF
TGTGCCAGCAGTGAAGGGACAGGCGTGGGGGGCTACACCTTC
>NA|TRBJ2-2|NA|TRBV7-8
CASSYRASHTGELFF
TGTGCCAGCAGCTACCGAGCGAGCCACACCGGGGAGCTGTTTTTT
>NA|TRBJ2-7|NA|TRBV29-1
CSVGQINSYEQYF
TGCAGCGTTGGGCAGATTAACTCCTACGAGCAGTACTTC
>TRBD1|TRBJ2-5|NA|TRBV19
CASSNSGQGAWETQYF
TGTGCCAGTAGTAATTCAGGGCAGGGGGCATGGGAGACCCAGTACTTC
>NA|TRBJ2-1|NA|TRBV9
CASSLIPSKQFF
TGTGCCAGCAGCTTGATCCCCTCTAAGCAGTTCTTC
>NA|TRBJ1-2|NA|TRBV7-6
CASSRTPGYGYTF
TGTGCCAGCAGCCGTACCCCGGGTTATGGCTACACCTTC
>TRBD1|TRBJ1-1|NA|TRBV5-1
CASSLEGAGWRTEAFF
TGCGCCAGCAGCTTGGAGGGGGCGGGGTGGAGAACTGAAGCTTTCTTT
>NA|TRBJ2-1|NA|TRBV18
CASSPVTGTEQFF
TGTGCCAGCTCGCCAGTTACAGGGACTGAGCAGTTCTTC
>NA|TRBJ2-3|NA|TRBV12-3/TRBV12-4
CASSLYRSDTQYF
TGTGCCAGCAGTTTGTATCGTTCAGATACGCAGTATTTT
>TRBD2|TRBJ2-5|NA|TRBV18
CASTTGLAGDTGETQYF
TGTGCCAGCACTACGGGACTAGCGGGAGATACGGGGGAGACCCAGTACTTC
>NA|TRBJ2-2|NA|TRBV7-2
CASSKLLSTGELFF
TGTGCCAGCAGCAAGCTCCTGAGCACCGGGGAGCTGTTTTTT
>TRBD2|TRBJ2-3|NA|TRBV2
CASYPTSGSTDTQYF
TGTGCCAGCTACCCGACTAGCGGGAGCACAGATACGCAGTATTTT
>NA|TRBJ2-7|NA|TRBV7-9
CASSRLAPYEQYF
TGTGCCAGCAGCCGACTTGCGCCCTACGAGCAGTACTTC
>TRBD2|TRBJ2-1|NA|TRBV7-2
CASSLEPLAGPWDEQFF
TGTGCCAGCAGCTTAGAACCACTAGCGGGGCCTTGGGATGAGCAGTTCTTC
>NA|TRBJ2-2|medium-sized|TRBV19
CASTGTGELFF
TGTGCCAGCACAGGGACCGGGGAGCTGTTTTTT
>TRBD1|TRBJ2-7|NA|TRBV6-5
CASSYRDRAYEQYF
TGTGCCAGCAGTTACAGGGACAGGGCGTACGAGCAGTACTTC
>NA|TRBJ2-7|NA|TRBV4-1
CASSQESDEDEQYF
TGCGCCAGCAGCCAAGAAAGCGACGAGGACGAGCAGTACTTC
>TRBD1|TRBJ1-5|NA|TRBV4-3
CASSQDRGQGSQPQHF
TGCGCCAGCAGCCAAGATAGGGGACAGGGCAGTCAGCCCCAGCATTTT
>TRBD2|TRBJ2-1|few|TRBV19
CASSIGASGYHNEQFF
TGTGCCAGTAGTATCGGGGCTAGCGGGTACCACAATGAGCAGTTCTTC
>NA|TRBJ1-1|few|TRBV11-2
CASSLTGTEAFF
TGTGCCAGCAGCTTAACAGGTACTGAAGCTTTCTTT
>TRBD2|TRBJ2-7|NA|TRBV5-1
CASSPAGLAGAYEQYF
TGCGCCAGCAGCCCCGCGGGGCTAGCGGGAGCTTACGAGCAGTACTTC
>TRBD2|TRBJ2-1|NA|TRBV27
CASSSPLAGSSYNEQFF
TGTGCCAGCAGTTCCCCACTAGCGGGTAGCTCCTACAATGAGCAGTTCTTC
>TRBD2|TRBJ2-1|NA|TRBV5-1
CASSLGGIGRQYNEQFF
TGCGCCAGCAGCTTGGGGGGGATCGGGAGGCAATACAATGAGCAGTTCTTC
>NA|TRBJ1-1|NA|TRBV12-3/TRBV12-4
CASSPSLPEAFF
TGTGCCAGCAGTCCTAGCCTCCCAGAAGCTTTCTTT
>TRBD2|TRBJ2-3|NA|TRBV24-1
CATSDRTSGRETDTQYF
TGTGCCACCAGTGACCGGACTAGCGGGAGGGAAACAGATACGCAGTATTTT
>NA|TRBJ1-1|NA|TRBV10-3
CAISDGGLSFF
TGTGCCATCAGTGACGGGGGGCTCAGTTTCTTT
>TRBD1|TRBJ2-7|NA|TRBV19
CASSLRGSARGSEQYF
TGTGCCAGTAGTTTAAGGGGGTCCGCCAGGGGGAGCGAGCAGTACTTC
>NA|TRBJ2-1|NA|TRBV4-3
CASGDFQSSYNEQFF
TGCGCCAGCGGAGACTTCCAGAGCTCCTACAATGAGCAGTTCTTC
>NA|TRBJ2-7|NA|TRBV29-1
CSVATSQARALYEQYF
TGCAGCGTCGCAACCTCCCAAGCGCGGGCGCTCTACGAGCAGTACTTC
>TRBD1|TRBJ1-2|NA|TRBV28
CASSPGTAINYGYTF
TGTGCCAGCAGTCCCGGGACAGCTATTAACTATGGCTACACCTTC
>TRBD1|TRBJ2-3|NA|TRBV5-1
CASRGQGADTQYF
TGCGCCAGCAGGGGACAGGGAGCAGATACGCAGTATTTT
>TRBD2|TRBJ2-2|NA|TRBV4-3
CASSQVGWGGTSGVTGELFF
TGCGCCAGCAGCCAAGTAGGGTGGGGGGGGACTAGCGGAGTTACCGGGGAGCTGTTTTTT
>NA|TRBJ2-3|NA|TRBV10-3
CAINPGLASTDTQYF
TGTGCCATCAACCCGGGACTCGCTAGCACAGATACGCAGTATTTT
>TRBD1|TRBJ1-2|NA|TRBV5-1
CASRPTGLYGYTF
TGCGCCAGCAGACCGACAGGGCTCTATGGCTACACCTTC